This T cell receptor beta chain was sequenced during a study of cytomegalovirus exposure and HLA in healthy donors (dated by TCRdb to 2016 to 2017). About the full investigation: An earlier analysis of some 600 of the donors reported about 300 Gb of sequence data and 100 million to 120 million unique TCR beta sequences obtained from some 200 million T cells. The study aimed to test whether cataloging public T cell receptors could reveal signatures of past pathogen exposure. The study used immunosequencing to profile the T cell repertoires of approximately 630 subjects and linked those repertoires to cytomegalovirus serostatus. The genetic ancestry cluster associated with self-reported Caucasian donors included 81% of the roughly 360 genotyped donors. To decide whether each TCR beta V gene segment behaved as functional or pseudogenic, an earlier analysis of approximately 600 of the donors relied on high-throughput TCR beta sequencing. To study patterns of TCR occurrence, a later analysis re-analyzed previously published TCR beta repertoires from around 660 donors and added high-resolution HLA genotyping. The later analysis used no new phenotypic data to find candidate immune exposures, relying instead on TCR beta sequences and their occurrence across donors. A later genetic analysis used genome-wide SNP genotypes for about 65% of the 666 donors, treating that subset as a discovery cohort. High-throughput TCR immunosequencing, statistical association of individual TCRs with disease status, and machine learning were combined to predict cytomegalovirus infection status. Among about 400 genotyped donors of the cohort, an average of around 240,000 unique TCR beta nucleotide sequences was sequenced per donor, of which about 18% were non-productive. Roughly 5 DR-DQ haplotypes were handled as single units for association and clustering, since linkage in the cohort was strong. The number of donors typed differed by locus, with about 629-630 for A, B, C, DRB1 and DQB1, more than 500 for DQA1, over 600 for DPA1, and some 470 for DPB1. Donor age, sex, ethnicity and CMV serostatus were compiled alongside the repertoire data. Class I and class II HLA loci were covered by the typing at four-digit resolution. Besides the first cohort of around 670 subjects, a separate validation cohort made up of 95 to 150 different subjects was used. All discovery cohort repertoires had been generated using a single sequencing platform. An early release that covered about 600 HLA-typed donors contained about 290 gigabases of sequencing data and 70 million to 100 million unique TCR sequences. The investigation overall reported the following: The 87-base-pair reads could not distinguish some IMGT-functional V segments, including TRBV6-2 and TRBV6-3, so those segments were excluded. The sequencing pipeline was judged likely to have produced a cluster of highly shared sequence variants as a technical artifact. In an earlier analysis of 587 of the donors, most TCR beta V segments were observed in productive rearrangements about 87% or about 30% of the time, broadly matching IMGT annotations. Compared with equally common non-associated chains, HLA-associated TCR beta chains in a later analysis were more clonally expanded and had lower generation probabilities. According to the authors, the approach could potentially be generalized to other disease states and immunological phenotypes. A later analysis found that most CMV-associated TCR beta chains appeared HLA-restricted, with HLA associations seemingly driven largely by CMV exposure. A later analysis reported that several top co-occurrence clusters appeared linked to parvovirus B19, influenza, CMV and Epstein-Barr virus. Because counts were too low, more than 15 rarely observed V segments, including chromosome 9 orphons, were excluded from the earlier analysis of several hundred of the donors. At a false discovery rate of 0.05, a later analysis linked approximately 18,000 TCR beta sequences to specific HLA alleles. The study gave a list of 150 to 200 TCR beta chains associated with cytomegalovirus. The cohort was sequenced for TCR beta chains only, and without alpha or paired-chain data the features that could be detected were limited. A later genetic analysis reported fewer N-insertions in productive TCRs among donors in an Asian-associated ancestry cluster than the roughly 670-donor mean. A few of the identified cytomegalovirus-associated TCR beta chains were confirmed in vitro to be specific for cytomegalovirus antigens. The only immune exposure information available for the cohort was CMV serostatus. Most TCR sequences were observed very rarely across donors, whereas some public TCRs were present in many individuals. Assigning TCR associations to individual alleles was difficult when HLA alleles, especially DR and DQ, strongly co-occurred. A further reported finding was that TCR beta sequences accurately predicted the HLA-A and HLA-B alleles for most subjects in the first cohort. V-gene and J-gene trimming of TCR beta chains was associated with a missense DCLRE1C variant in a later genetic analysis, and the association was replicated in an independent cohort. Roughly uniform sequencing depth across donors was assumed in presence/absence analyses, although this assumption may not hold. The classifier was reported to diagnose cytomegalovirus status with high specificity and sensitivity in both the original cohort and the validation cohort. Because HLA typing was missing for some donors at each locus, association tests included only the typed subset. In a later analysis, the rate of TCR association differed among HLA loci, with DRB1 alleles having the most associated TCRs and HLA-C alleles having the fewest. Correlated functional status among segregating V segments might be attributable to linkage disequilibrium, but an unknown experimental factor could not be ruled out.

The library was prepared using the immunoSEQ multiplex PCR assay. For the multiplex PCR, a mixture combining 60 forward primers for TCR Vbeta segments and 13 reverse primers for TCR Jbeta segments was used. Amplification of the CDR3 region of rearranged TCR beta genes was performed with a multiplex PCR assay on genomic DNA. The amplified TCR beta libraries were sequenced on the Illumina HiSeq System as 87-base-pair reads. Under the source paper's analysis protocol: A later analysis counted about 76 million unique TCR beta chains across the 666 repertoires, and some 11 million of these chains were shared by at least two donors. A nearest-neighbor algorithm error-corrected the raw reads and collapsed the reads into unique sequences, merging closely related sequences to remove PCR and sequencing errors. CDR3 sequences were aligned to IMGT reference sequences to assign V, D and J gene segments. For a sequence to be retained, a match of at least six nucleotides was required to both a V gene segment and a J gene segment. A rearrangement counted as productive if the CDR3 had no stop codons and remained in frame with V and J, and every other rearrangement counted as non-productive. Following IMGT convention, CDR3 was defined as the stretch from the second conserved V-encoded cysteine to the conserved J-encoded phenylalanine. Sequences without an unambiguous match to a single V gene segment were excluded from the earlier analysis of about 640 of the donors. In an earlier analysis of 587 of the donors, V segments were called functional above 56.7% productive rearrangements and were called segregating when the between-donor standard deviation exceeded 5%. A statistical classification framework was developed to diagnose cytomegalovirus status using the catalog of TCR beta chain sequences. A later analysis assigned V and J genes by comparing TCR nucleotide sequences with IMGT/GENE-DB human TR gene sequences. In a later analysis, CDR3 sequences and most-parsimonious VDJ recombination scenarios were assigned using the TCRdist pipeline. In a later analysis, every TCR beta chain was defined by the combination of its CDR3 amino acid sequence and its V-gene family, and reads without a unique V-gene family were dropped. In a later analysis, around 600 highly shared, low-generation-probability nucleotide sequences were removed to address suspected cross-contamination and a sequencing artifact. For each public chain, a later analysis derived a clonal expansion index from normalized ranks of inferred template counts within each repertoire. In a later analysis, generation probabilities were computed with a VDJ recombination model fitted to out-of-frame rearrangements, and the resulting probabilities were checked against IGoR. A later analysis scored TCR-TCR, TCR-HLA and TCR-CMV co-occurrence with hypergeometric tests, applying a repertoire-size bias correction to TCR pairs. A later analysis estimated false discovery rates by permuting HLA or CMV assignments 20 times. A later analysis grouped co-occurring TCRs with DBSCAN, adding TCRdist sequence similarity when clustering within HLA-allele-positive subsets. Co-occurrence clustering excluded repertoires with fewer than 30,000 or more than 120,000 public chains, plus five with anomalous nucleotide sharing. TCRdb took over this immuneACCESS table, retaining in-frame rearrangements with V and J assigned. Such tables are incomplete; in checked studies, under half of the missing clones stem from an unresolved V gene, and the remainder is unexplained. V and J calls and clone size come straight from that table; D and trimming were deduced from the DNA. The sample's table lists a count of approximately 100,000 clones. In total, the top ten clones hold about 3% of the sample.

Looking up the germline V gene yields CDR1 SGHVS and CDR2 FNYEAQ. V and J lose 1 base and 5 bases, and a span of 14 bases separates them. The CDR3 has 15 amino acids, counting the end cysteine and phenylalanine. The entry retains the CDR3 DNA only, 45 bases that are in frame from base 1. Comments on this clone: It lacks a known antigen.

The cohort consisted of some 730 healthy bone marrow donors. At the time of sampling, every cohort member was nominally healthy, though immune exposures that went unrecorded were likely present. The donor was CMV seronegative and was included in the group of approximately 350 seronegative cohort members. A peripheral blood sample was provided by each donor, and peripheral blood mononuclear cells were used for TCR beta sequencing. The Qiagen DNeasy Blood Extraction Kit was used to extract genomic DNA from the blood cell samples. The sequencing sample was made of PBMCs. The sequence was collected from a man in his forties in good health and CMV-seronegative. The chain joins TRBV7-6 to TRBJ1-1; the D gene is perhaps TRBD1, on 6 matching bases. The DNA sequence is TGTGCCAGCAGCTTAGGTAGTACAGGGCATACTGAAGCTTTCTTT. This sequence encodes CASSLGSTGHTEAFF.